This T cell receptor beta chain was sequenced during a study of T cell changes during pregnancy in multiple sclerosis. V was pared by 8 bases and J by 6 bases, with 11 bases of the junction left unmatched. The CDR3 is 15 residues long. From germline, CDR1 is SNHLY and CDR2 FYNNEI. Repertoires were generated with immunoSEQ multiplex PCR, while TCRdb's copy carries only in-frame clones and drops some. The sample lists 55,000 to 85,000 clones, 90% occurring once. This TCR came from a female donor with multiple sclerosis, enrolled in a pregnancy study. Sequencing used peripheral blood, obtained in the third trimester of pregnancy. The chain recombines TRBV2 with TRBJ2-1, with TRBD2 identical over 9 bases. In DNA form, the CDR3 reads TGTGCCAGCGGAAGGGCGGGAGGGTTAATCAATGAGCAGTTCTTC. This codes for CASGRAGGLINEQFF.